The 13 T cell receptor beta chains below were found in one sample sequenced in a study of cytomegalovirus exposure and HLA in healthy donors. It was with 60 Vbeta and 13 Jbeta primers that the PCR ran. Sequenced by immunoSEQ multiplex PCR; TCRdb stores in-frame clones only, minus some. The data hold some 200,000 clones, with around 80% observed a single time. Sequenced sample: PBMCs. These receptors came from a man between 35 and 55 years old in good health and CMV-seronegative.

This chain uses TRBV28 with TRBJ2-1; 7 bases fit TRBD1. Germline CDR1 reads MDHEN; CDR2 reads SYDVKM. This CDR3 has 21 residues. The CDR3, as DNA: TGTGCAGTACTAGAGGTGAAAGGCGGACAGGAAAATTCGGCTGTTACTGGTGAGCAGTTCTTC. Its protein product is CAVLEVKGGQENSAVTGEQFF.

The gene calls are TRBV10-3 and TRBJ2-2; D perhaps matches TRBD2 (6 bases). V lost 0 bases and J 1 base, leaving 9 bases between the germline ends. Germline-derived CDR1 and CDR2 are ENHRY and SYGVKD. The CDR3 is 16 amino acids. CDR3: CAISESGRENTGELFF. The CDR3 DNA reads TGTGCCATCAGTGAGTCAGGGCGGGAGAACACCGGGGAGCTGTTTTTT.

The V and J genes are TRBV29-1 and TRBJ2-7, with a weak D call TRBD2 (5 bases). In germline, CDR1 is SQVTM, CDR2 ANQGSEA. The CDR3 is made up of 12 amino acids. V lost 2 bases and J lost 3, with 8 bases in between. The CDR3 DNA is TGCAGCGTTGAAAAAGACTACTACGAGCAGTACTTC. It translates to CSVEKDYYEQYF.

This chain connects TRBV28 to TRBJ2-7; D gene unclear. The germline gives CDR1 MDHEN, CDR2 SYDVKM. The V and J ends lost 6 bases and 3 bases respectively, with 9 bases between them. The CDR3 has 12 amino acids. The CDR3 coding sequence is TGTGCCAGCAGCCTGAACTACTACGAGCAGTACTTC. Translated, it gives CASSLNYYEQYF. Looking up the rest from reference TRBV28 and TRBJ2-7 gives the full variable domain: DVKVTQSSRYLVKRTGEKVFLECVQDMDHENMFWYRQDPGLGLRLIYFSYDVKMKEKGDIPEGYSVSREKKERFSLILESASTNQTSMYLCASSLNYYEQYFGPGTRLTVT.

This clone was recorded once. The chain couples TRBV4-1 to TRBJ2-3; 8 positions agree with TRBD2. Germline CDR1 is MGHRA and CDR2 is YSYEKL. Losses at the gene ends were 10 bases for V and 6 bases for J; bases not matched to a gene: 9. The CDR3 length is 13 residues. CDR3 sequence: CATLAEGEDTQYF. In nucleotides, the CDR3 is TGCGCCACACTAGCGGAAGGGGAGGATACGCAGTATTTT.

The V gene is TRBV13, the J gene TRBJ2-3; D is possibly TRBD2 (7 bases). The CDR3 sequence is 14 residues long. Trimming cost V 3 bases and J 3 bases, with 10 bases left between them. Germline assignment: CDR1 PRHDT and CDR2 FYEKMQ (reference sequence). In nucleotides, the CDR3 is TGTGCCAGCAGCTTGGAGGGGGGGACAGATACGCAGTATTTT. Residues: CASSLEGGTDTQYF.

This chain connects TRBV5-1 to TRBJ2-1; 11 bases match TRBD2. This CDR3 spans 18 amino acids. Germline V gene sequence: CDR1 SGHRS, CDR2 YFSETQ. The junction had 5 bases not matched to a gene; V was cut back by 0 bases and J by 0 bases. This chain's CDR3 is CASSLGLAGIRSYNEQFF. DNA of the CDR3: TGCGCCAGCAGCTTGGGACTAGCGGGGATCCGCTCCTACAATGAGCAGTTCTTC.

The genes are TRBV7-6 and TRBJ1-5; D call uncertain. Germline-derived CDR1 and CDR2 are SGHVS and FNYEAQ. This CDR3 is 14 amino acids long. V was pared by 2 bases and J by 1 base, with 6 bases between. The CDR3 DNA is TGTGCCAGCAGCTTAACAGACAGCAATCAGCCCCAGCATTTT. It encodes CASSLTDSNQPQHF. The variable domain in full, completed from reference TRBV7-6 and TRBJ1-5, reads GAGVSQSPRYKVTKRGQDVALRCDPISGHVSLYWYRQALGQGPEFLTYFNYEAQQDKSGLPNDRFSAERPEGSISTLTIQRTEQRDSAMYRCASSLTDSNQPQHFGDGTRLSIL.

This clone was observed once. The gene calls are TRBV11-2 and TRBJ1-5; unclear D gene. Germline V CDR1 and CDR2: SGHAT, FQNNGV. CDR3 size: 15 residues. Trimming shortened V by 1 base and J by 2 bases, and 9 bases separated the two germline ends. In nucleotides, the CDR3 is TGTGCCAGCAGCTTAGGTCCGGCGGGCAATCAGCCCCAGCATTTT. This codes for CASSLGPAGNQPQHF.

The rearrangement uses TRBV18 and TRBJ2-2; D remains ambiguous. This CDR3 has 16 residues. Germline CDR1 is KGHSH and CDR2 is LQKENI. V dropped 3 bases and J dropped 2 bases, with 13 bases sitting between them. The DNA of the CDR3 is TGTGCCAGCTCACCCAACTTGATGGTTAACACCGGGGAGCTGTTTTTT. Translated, it gives CASSPNLMVNTGELFF.

This chain links TRBV29-1 with TRBJ1-2; 7 bases map to TRBD1. V gave up 6 bases and J gave up 4 bases; unmatched junction bases: 14. The germline V gene encodes CDR1 SQVTM and CDR2 ANQGSEA. The CDR3 sequence is 15 residues long. CDR3 sequence (DNA): TGCAGCGTCTCCAAGCGACAGGGAGAGGGCTATGGCTACACCTTC. Its protein product is CSVSKRQGEGYGYTF. The full variable domain, rest sourced from reference TRBV29-1 and TRBJ1-2, is SAVISQKPSRDICQRGTSLTIQCQVDSQVTMMFWYRQQPGQSLTLIATANQGSEATYESGFVIDKFPISRPNLTFSTLTVSNMSPEDSSIYLCSVSKRQGEGYGYTFGSGTRLTVV.

CDR3 sequence (DNA): TGTGCCAGCAGTGAACGGGAAGGGACTGAAGAGACCCAGTACTTC. Its translation: CASSEREGTEETQYF. The chain links TRBV2 to TRBJ2-5, with TRBD2 as a possible D gene (6 bases). CDR3 length: 15 amino acids. Germline values: CDR1 SNHLY, CDR2 FYNNEI. V lost 2 bases, J lost 3 bases, and 13 bases lay in between.

The chain carries TRBV27 and TRBJ1-6; no reliable D call. The germline V gene encodes CDR1 MNHEY and CDR2 SMNVEV (reference sequence). Trimming removed 3 bases from V and 13 bases from J, with 19 bases in between. This CDR3 region has 15 residues. CDR3 nucleotide sequence: TGTGCCAGCAGTTTTACGACGGGGAAAGCGGATCCCCTCCACTTT. This translates into CASSFTTGKADPLHF.